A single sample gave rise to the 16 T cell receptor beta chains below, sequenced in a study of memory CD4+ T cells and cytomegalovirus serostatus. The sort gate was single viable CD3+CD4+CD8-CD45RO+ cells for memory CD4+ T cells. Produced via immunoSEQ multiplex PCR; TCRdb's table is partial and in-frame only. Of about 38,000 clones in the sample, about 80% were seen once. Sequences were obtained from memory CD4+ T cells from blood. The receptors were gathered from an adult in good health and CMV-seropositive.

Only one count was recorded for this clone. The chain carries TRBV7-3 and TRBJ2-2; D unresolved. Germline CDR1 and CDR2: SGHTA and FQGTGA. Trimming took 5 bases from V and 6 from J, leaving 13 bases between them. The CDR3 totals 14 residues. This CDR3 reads CASSPGVAAGELFF. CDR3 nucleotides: TGTGCCAGCAGCCCTGGCGTGGCCGCCGGGGAGCTGTTTTTT.

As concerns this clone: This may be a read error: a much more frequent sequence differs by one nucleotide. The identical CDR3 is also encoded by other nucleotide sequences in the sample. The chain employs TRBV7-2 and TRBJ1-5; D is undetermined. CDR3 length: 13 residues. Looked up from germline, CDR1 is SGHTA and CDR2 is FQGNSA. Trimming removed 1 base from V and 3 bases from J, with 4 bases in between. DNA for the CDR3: TGTGCCAGCAGCTTAGGGCCCAATCAGCCCCAGCATTTT. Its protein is CASSLGPNQPQHF.

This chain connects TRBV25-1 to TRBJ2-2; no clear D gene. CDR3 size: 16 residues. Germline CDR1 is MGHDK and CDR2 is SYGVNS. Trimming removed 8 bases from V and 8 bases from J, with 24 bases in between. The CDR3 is CASGPLGQDLVGELFF. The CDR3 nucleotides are TGTGCCAGCGGACCCCTTGGGCAGGACCTCGTAGGGGAGCTGTTTTTT.

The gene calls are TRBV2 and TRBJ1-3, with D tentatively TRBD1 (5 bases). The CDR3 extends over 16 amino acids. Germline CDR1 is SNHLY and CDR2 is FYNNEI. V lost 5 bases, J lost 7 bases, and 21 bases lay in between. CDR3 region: CASSLRNLRGTNTIYF. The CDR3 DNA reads TGTGCCAGCAGTCTGAGGAACTTGAGGGGCACGAACACCATATATTTT.

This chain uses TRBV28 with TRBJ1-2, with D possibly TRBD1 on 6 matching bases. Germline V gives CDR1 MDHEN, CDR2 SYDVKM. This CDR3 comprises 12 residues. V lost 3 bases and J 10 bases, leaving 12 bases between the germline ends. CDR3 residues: CASSFPGALYTF. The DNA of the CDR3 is TGTGCCAGCAGTTTCCCAGGGGCCCTCTACACCTTC.

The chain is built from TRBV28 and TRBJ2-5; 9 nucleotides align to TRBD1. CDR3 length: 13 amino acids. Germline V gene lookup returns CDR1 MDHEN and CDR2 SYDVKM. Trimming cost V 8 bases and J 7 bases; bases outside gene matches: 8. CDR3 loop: CASQTGGLVTQYF. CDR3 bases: TGTGCCAGCCAAACAGGGGGCTTAGTGACCCAGTACTTC.

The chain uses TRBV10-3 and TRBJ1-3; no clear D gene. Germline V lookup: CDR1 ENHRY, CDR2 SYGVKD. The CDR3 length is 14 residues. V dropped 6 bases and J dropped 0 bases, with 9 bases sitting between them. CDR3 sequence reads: CAISGRGSGNTIYF. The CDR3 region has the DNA TGTGCCATCAGCGGCAGAGGCTCTGGAAACACCATATATTTT.

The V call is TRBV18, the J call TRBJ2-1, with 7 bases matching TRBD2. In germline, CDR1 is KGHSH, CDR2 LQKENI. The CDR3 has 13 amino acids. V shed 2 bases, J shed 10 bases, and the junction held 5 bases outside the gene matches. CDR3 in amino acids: CASSPAGEGEQFF. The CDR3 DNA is TGTGCCAGCTCACCAGCGGGAGAGGGAGAGCAGTTCTTC.

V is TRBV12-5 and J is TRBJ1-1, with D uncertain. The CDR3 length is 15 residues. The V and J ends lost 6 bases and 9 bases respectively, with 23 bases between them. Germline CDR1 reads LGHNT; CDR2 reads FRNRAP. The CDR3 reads CASGPGGVATNKAFF. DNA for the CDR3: TGTGCTAGTGGCCCGGGTGGTGTGGCGACCAACAAAGCTTTCTTT.

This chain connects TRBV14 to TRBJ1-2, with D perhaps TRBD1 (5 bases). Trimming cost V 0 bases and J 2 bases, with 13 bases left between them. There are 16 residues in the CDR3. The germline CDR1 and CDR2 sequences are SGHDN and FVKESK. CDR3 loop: CASSQDLGAGNYGYTF. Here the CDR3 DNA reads TGTGCCAGCAGCCAAGATCTTGGGGCCGGGAACTATGGCTACACCTTC. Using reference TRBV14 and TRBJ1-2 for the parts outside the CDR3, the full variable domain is EAGVTQFPSHSVIEKGQTVTLRCDPISGHDNLYWYRRVMGKEIKFLLHFVKESKQDESGMPNNRFLAERTGGTYSTLKVQPAELEDSGVYFCASSQDLGAGNYGYTFGSGTRLTVV.

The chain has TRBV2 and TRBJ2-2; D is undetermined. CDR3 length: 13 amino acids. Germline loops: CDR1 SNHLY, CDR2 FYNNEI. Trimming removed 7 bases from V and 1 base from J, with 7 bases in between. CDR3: CASKAMNTGELFF. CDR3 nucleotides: TGTGCCAGCAAGGCAATGAACACCGGGGAGCTGTTTTTT. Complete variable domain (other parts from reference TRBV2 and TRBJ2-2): EPEVTQTPSHQVTQMGQEVILRCVPISNHLYFYWYRQILGQKVEFLVSFYNNEISEKSEIFDDQFSVERPDGSNFTLKIRSTKLEDSAMYFCASKAMNTGELFFGEGSRLTVL.

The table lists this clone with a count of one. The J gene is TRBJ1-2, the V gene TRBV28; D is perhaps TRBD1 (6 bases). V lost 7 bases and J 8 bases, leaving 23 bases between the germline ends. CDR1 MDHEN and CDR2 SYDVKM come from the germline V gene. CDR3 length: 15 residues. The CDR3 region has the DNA TGTGCCAGCACCCCCAGTATGGGGCAGGGGAACGGCTACACCTTC. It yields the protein CASTPSMGQGNGYTF.

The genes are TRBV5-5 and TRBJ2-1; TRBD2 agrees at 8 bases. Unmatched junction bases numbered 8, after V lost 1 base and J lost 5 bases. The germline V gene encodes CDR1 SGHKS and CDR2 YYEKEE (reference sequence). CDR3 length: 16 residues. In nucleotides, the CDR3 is TGTGCCAGCAGCTTGCGGGGGGGCCACCGCGACAATGAGCAGTTCTTC. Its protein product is CASSLRGGHRDNEQFF.

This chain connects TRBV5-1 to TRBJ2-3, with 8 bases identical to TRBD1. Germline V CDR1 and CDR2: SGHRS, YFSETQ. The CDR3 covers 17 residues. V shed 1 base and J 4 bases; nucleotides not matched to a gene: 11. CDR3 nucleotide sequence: TGCGCCAGCAGCTTGAATTTCCCCAGGGGGCAGGCAGATACGCAGTATTTT. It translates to CASSLNFPRGQADTQYF.

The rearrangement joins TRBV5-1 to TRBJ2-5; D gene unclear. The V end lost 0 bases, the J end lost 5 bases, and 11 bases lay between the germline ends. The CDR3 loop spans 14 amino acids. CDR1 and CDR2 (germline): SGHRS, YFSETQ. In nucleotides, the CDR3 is TGCGCCAGCAGCTTGGGGATTCTGGGGGAGACCCAGTACTTC. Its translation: CASSLGILGETQYF.

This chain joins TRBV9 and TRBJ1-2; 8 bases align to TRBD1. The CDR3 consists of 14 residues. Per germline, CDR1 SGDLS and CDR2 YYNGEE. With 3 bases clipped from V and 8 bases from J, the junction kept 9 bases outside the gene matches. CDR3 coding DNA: TGTGCCAGCAGCGGGGGGACAGGTTTAGCAGGCTACACCTTC. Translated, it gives CASSGGTGLAGYTF.